The 11 T cell receptor beta chains listed next were all sequenced from one sample in a study of blood T cells in healthy people across ages. Through a sample-barcoded 5' primer and a J-beta primer mix, a second PCR was run for roughly 7 to 12 cycles. In TCRdb, the 5' RACE reads were re-called with MiXCR into one record per CDR3 protein. This sample yields fewer than 800,000 distinct CDR3 sequences, of which less than 40% are seen a single time; approximately 15% belongs to the top ten. The source material was blood. Source of these receptors: a woman older than 75 in good health.

This clonotype was recorded many times. The chain links TRBV7-9 to TRBJ2-1; 11 nucleotides line up with TRBD2. Germline CDR1 is SEHNR and CDR2 is FQNEAQ (reference sequence). The CDR3 is made up of 19 amino acids. V was clipped by 2 bases and J by 5 bases; unmatched bases: 14. This chain's CDR3 is CASSLIVGTSGTFDNEQFF. The CDR3 nucleotides are TGTGCCAGCAGCTTAATAGTTGGGACTAGCGGAACTTTCGACAATGAGCAGTTCTTC.

This clonotype came up many times. The V gene is TRBV25-1, the J gene TRBJ2-1; TRBD1 agrees at 7 bases. This CDR3 has 15 amino acids. Germline V gene sequence: CDR1 MGHDK, CDR2 SYGVNS. The V and J ends lost 6 bases and 5 bases, in that order; junction bases with no gene match: 10. The CDR3 protein is CASRDRGREHNEQFF. CDR3 nucleotides: TGTGCCAGCAGAGATAGGGGGCGCGAACACAATGAGCAGTTCTTC.

Ten or more counts support this clonotype. The chain joins TRBV6-1 to TRBJ2-5; the D gene is possibly TRBD1 (6 bases). CDR3 length: 14 amino acids. The germline CDR1 and CDR2 sequences are MNHNS and SASEGT. Between the trimmed V and J ends, which lost 7 bases and 2 bases, there was a span of 14 bases. The CDR3: CASTRDTTQETQYF. CDR3 in DNA: TGTGCCAGCACTCGGGACACCACACAAGAGACCCAGTACTTC.

There are many counts of this clonotype. CDR3 sequence: CASSEYGRNIQPQHF. The CDR3 DNA reads as TGTGCCAGCAGTGAGTACGGTCGGAATATTCAGCCCCAGCATTTT. The rearrangement joins TRBV6-2 or TRBV6-3 to TRBJ1-5; no clear D. This CDR3 is built from 15 residues. Germline V gene sequence: CDR1 MNHEY, CDR2 SVGEGT. V was clipped by 5 bases and J by 6 bases, with 17 bases between them.

This clonotype has only a few counts. At one of its ends the junction is not consistent with the germline gene, which may arise from a read error. The rearrangement joins TRBV12-3 or TRBV12-4 to TRBJ1-5; a possible D gene is TRBD1 (5 bases). The CDR3 is made up of 15 amino acids. CDR3 loop: CAGSAGTDYNQPQHF. In nucleotides, the CDR3 is TGTGCCGGCAGCGCCGGGACGGATTACAATCAGCCCCAGCATTTT.

This clonotype was detected ten times or more. The chain carries TRBV2 and TRBJ2-7, with D possibly being TRBD1 (5 bases). This CDR3 has 13 amino acids. Germline CDR1 reads SNHLY; CDR2 reads FYNNEI. Trimming took off 8 bases at V and 3 bases at J, with 14 bases between the two ends. CDR3 bases: TGTGCCAGCCTGTACGACAGTCTCTACGAGCAGTACTTC. It translates to CASLYDSLYEQYF.

The rearrangement joins TRBV4-1 to TRBJ2-7; possibly TRBD1 for D (6 bases). TRBJ2-5 explains the end of the DNA better; the J call may be wrong. Germline values: CDR1 MGHRA, CDR2 YSYEKL. The CDR3 extends over 14 amino acids. DNA for the CDR3: TGCGCCAGCAGCCATCCAGGGGCTCGAGGGACCCAGTACTTC. It encodes CASSHPGARGTQYF.

Regarding this clonotype: A read error is possible here, since a much larger clone lies one base away. The chain couples TRBV28 to TRBJ2-7, with D uncertain. V gave up 4 bases and J gave up 6 bases, with 10 bases separating them. The germline gives CDR1 MDHEN, CDR2 SYDVKM. The CDR3 length is 12 residues. DNA of the CDR3: TGTGCCAGCAGTTCCGAGGTGAGCGAGCAGTACTTC. Its protein product is CASSSEVSEQYF.

This clonotype appeared a few times. J is TRBJ1-4 and V is TRBV20-1, with TRBD1 as a possible D gene (5 bases). CDR1 is DFQATT and CDR2 is SNEGSKA in the germline V gene (reference sequence). Trimming left V 0 bases short and J 8 bases short, with 19 bases between. This CDR3 spans 16 amino acids. The CDR3 sequence is CSARDPLDSQGEKLFF. The CDR3 bases are TGCAGTGCTAGAGATCCCCTCGACAGCCAAGGCGAAAAACTGTTTTTT.

The sample holds a few counts of this clonotype. The chain carries TRBV6-2 or TRBV6-3 and TRBJ1-1, with 7 bases fitting TRBD1. J gave up 1 base and V 6 bases, and 5 bases lay outside the gene matches. In germline, CDR1 is MNHEY, CDR2 SVGEGT. CDR3 length: 14 residues. CDR3 in amino acids: CASRTGQPNTEAFF. The CDR3 nucleotides read TGTGCCAGCAGAACGGGACAGCCGAACACTGAAGCTTTCTTT.

The chain has TRBV20-1 and TRBJ1-2, with D possibly TRBD1 on 5 matching bases. V was shortened by 0 bases and J by 7 bases, with 15 bases between the two germline ends. Germline lookup yields CDR1 DFQATT and CDR2 SNEGSKA (reference sequence). The CDR3 has 14 amino acids. This chain's CDR3 is CSARDGRARVGYTF. In DNA, the CDR3 is TGCAGTGCTAGAGATGGCAGGGCAAGGGTTGGCTACACCTTC.